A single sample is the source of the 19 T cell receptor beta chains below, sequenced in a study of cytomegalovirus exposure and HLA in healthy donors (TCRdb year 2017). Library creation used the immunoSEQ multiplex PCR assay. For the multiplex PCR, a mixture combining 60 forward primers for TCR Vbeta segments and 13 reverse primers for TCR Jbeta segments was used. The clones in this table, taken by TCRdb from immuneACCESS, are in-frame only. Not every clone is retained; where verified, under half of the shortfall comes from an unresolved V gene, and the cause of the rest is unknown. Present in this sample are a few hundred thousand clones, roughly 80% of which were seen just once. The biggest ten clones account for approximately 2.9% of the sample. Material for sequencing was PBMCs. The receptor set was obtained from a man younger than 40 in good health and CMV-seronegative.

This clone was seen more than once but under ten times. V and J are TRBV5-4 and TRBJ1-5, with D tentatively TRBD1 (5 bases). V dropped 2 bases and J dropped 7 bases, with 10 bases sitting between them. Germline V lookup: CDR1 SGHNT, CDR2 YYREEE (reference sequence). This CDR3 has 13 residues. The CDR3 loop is CASSFDRAQPQHF. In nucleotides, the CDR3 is TGTGCCAGCAGCTTCGACAGAGCACAGCCCCAGCATTTT.

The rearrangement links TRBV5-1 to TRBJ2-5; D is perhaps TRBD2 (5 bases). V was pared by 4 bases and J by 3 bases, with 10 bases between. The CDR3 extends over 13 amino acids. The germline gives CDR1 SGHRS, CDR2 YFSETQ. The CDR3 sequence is CASSPGWEETQYF. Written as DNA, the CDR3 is TGCGCCAGCAGCCCGGGATGGGAAGAGACCCAGTACTTC. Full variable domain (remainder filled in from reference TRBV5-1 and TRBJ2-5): KAGVTQTPRYLIKTRGQQVTLSCSPISGHRSVSWYQQTPGQGLQFLFEYFSETQRNKGNFPGRFSGRQFSNSRSEMNVSTLELGDSALYLCASSPGWEETQYFGPGTRLLVL.

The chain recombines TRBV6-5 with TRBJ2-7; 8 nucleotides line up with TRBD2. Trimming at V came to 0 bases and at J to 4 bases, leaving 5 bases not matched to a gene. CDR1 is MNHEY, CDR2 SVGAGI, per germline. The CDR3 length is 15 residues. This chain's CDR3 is CASSYSPGGGYEQYF. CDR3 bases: TGTGCCAGCAGTTACTCACCGGGCGGGGGGTACGAGCAGTACTTC.

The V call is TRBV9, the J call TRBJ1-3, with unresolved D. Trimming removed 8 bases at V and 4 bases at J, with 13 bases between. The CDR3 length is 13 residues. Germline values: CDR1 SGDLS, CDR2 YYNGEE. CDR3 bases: TGTGCCAGTTCAAGCCACCCAGGAAACACCATATATTTT. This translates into CASSSHPGNTIYF.

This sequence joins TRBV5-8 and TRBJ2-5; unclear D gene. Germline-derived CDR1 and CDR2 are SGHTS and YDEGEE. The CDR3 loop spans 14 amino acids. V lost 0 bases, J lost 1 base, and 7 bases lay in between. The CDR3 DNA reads TGTGCCAGCAGCTTGGGTCTGCGCCAAGAGACCCAGTACTTC. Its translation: CASSLGLRQETQYF.

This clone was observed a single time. The DNA of the CDR3 is TGTGCCAGCAGCCCGGGACTCGGCAATGAGCAGTTCTTC. It encodes CASSPGLGNEQFF. This chain connects TRBV5-4 to TRBJ2-1; tentative D call: TRBD2 (6 bases). There are 13 residues in the CDR3. CDR1 is SGHNT and CDR2 is YYREEE in the germline V gene (reference sequence). The germline V and J ends were trimmed by 4 bases and 6 bases, with 11 bases remaining between them.

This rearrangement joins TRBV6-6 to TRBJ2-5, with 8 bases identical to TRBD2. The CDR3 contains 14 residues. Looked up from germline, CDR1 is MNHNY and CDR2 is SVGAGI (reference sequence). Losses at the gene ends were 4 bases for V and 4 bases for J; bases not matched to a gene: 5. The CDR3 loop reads CASSSGGGPETQYF. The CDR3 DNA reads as TGTGCCAGCAGTTCCGGGGGGGGTCCAGAGACCCAGTACTTC.

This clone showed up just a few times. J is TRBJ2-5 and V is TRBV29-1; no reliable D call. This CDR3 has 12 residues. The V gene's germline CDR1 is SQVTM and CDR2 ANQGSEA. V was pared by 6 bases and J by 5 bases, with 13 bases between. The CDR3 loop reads CSVRPQVETQYF. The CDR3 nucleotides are TGCAGCGTCCGGCCTCAGGTCGAGACCCAGTACTTC.

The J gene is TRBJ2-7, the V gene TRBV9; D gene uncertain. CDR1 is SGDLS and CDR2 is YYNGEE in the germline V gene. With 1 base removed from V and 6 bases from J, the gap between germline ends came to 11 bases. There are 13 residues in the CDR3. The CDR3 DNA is TGTGCCAGCAGCGTAACGTCCTACGGCGAGCAGTACTTC. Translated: CASSVTSYGEQYF.

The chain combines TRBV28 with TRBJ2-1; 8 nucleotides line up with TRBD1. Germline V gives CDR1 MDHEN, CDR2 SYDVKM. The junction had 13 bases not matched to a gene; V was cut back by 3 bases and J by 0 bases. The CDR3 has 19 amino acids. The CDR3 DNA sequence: TGTGCCAGCAGTTTTTACCGCAGGGGGCTCCCGAGCTCCTACAATGAGCAGTTCTTC. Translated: CASSFYRRGLPSSYNEQFF.

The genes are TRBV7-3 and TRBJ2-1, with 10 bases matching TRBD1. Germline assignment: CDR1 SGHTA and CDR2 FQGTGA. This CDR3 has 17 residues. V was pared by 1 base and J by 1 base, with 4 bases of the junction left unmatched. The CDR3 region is CASSLIPGQGSYNEQFF. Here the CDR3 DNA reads TGTGCCAGCAGCTTAATCCCGGGACAGGGGTCCTACAATGAGCAGTTCTTC.

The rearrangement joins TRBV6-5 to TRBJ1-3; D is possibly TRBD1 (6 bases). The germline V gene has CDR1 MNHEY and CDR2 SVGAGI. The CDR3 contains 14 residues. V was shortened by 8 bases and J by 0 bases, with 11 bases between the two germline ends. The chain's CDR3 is CASCRGNSGNTIYF. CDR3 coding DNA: TGTGCCAGCTGCAGGGGAAACTCTGGAAACACCATATATTTT.

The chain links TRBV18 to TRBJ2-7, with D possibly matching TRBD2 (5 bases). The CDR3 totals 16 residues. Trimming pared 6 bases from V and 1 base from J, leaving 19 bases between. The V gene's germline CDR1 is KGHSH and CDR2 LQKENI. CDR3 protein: CASSRPEAGVSYEQYF. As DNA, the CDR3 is TGTGCCAGCTCCCGCCCCGAAGCCGGGGTGTCCTACGAGCAGTACTTC.

The DNA of the CDR3 is TGCGCCAGCAGCCCCCAGTGGGGGGCCTACGAGCAGTACTTC. Translating gives CASSPQWGAYEQYF. This sequence joins TRBV4-1 and TRBJ2-7, with D possibly being TRBD2 (6 bases). This CDR3 has 14 amino acids. V lost 4 bases and J lost 2, with 12 bases in between. Germline CDR1 is MGHRA and CDR2 is YSYEKL.

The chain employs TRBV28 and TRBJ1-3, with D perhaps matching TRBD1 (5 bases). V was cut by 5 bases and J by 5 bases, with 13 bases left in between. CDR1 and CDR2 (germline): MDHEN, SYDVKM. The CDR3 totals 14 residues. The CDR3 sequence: CASSPGGLRNTIYF. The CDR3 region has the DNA TGTGCCAGCAGTCCCGGGGGGTTGCGAAACACCATATATTTT.

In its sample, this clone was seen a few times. CDR3 bases: TGTGCCAGCAGTGCGTCCCCGGGACAAAAGAACACTGAAGCTTTCTTT. Its protein product is CASSASPGQKNTEAFF. The chain uses TRBV28 and TRBJ1-1; a possible D gene is TRBD1 (6 bases). The CDR3 sequence is 16 residues long. The V end lost 5 bases, the J end lost 1 base, and 17 bases lay between the germline ends. Per germline, CDR1 MDHEN and CDR2 SYDVKM.

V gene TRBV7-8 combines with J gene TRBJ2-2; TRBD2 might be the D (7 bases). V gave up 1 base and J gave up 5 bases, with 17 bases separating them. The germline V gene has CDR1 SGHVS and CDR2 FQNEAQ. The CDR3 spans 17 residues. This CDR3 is CASSLVVGGLHTGELFF. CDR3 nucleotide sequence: TGTGCCAGCAGCTTAGTGGTGGGGGGGCTTCATACCGGGGAGCTGTTTTTT.

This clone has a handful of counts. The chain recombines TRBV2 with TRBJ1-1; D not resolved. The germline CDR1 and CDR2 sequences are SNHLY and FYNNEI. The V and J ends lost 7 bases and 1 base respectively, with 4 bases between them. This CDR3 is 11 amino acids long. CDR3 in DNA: TGTGCCAGCATTAGGAACACTGAAGCTTTCTTT. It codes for CASIRNTEAFF.

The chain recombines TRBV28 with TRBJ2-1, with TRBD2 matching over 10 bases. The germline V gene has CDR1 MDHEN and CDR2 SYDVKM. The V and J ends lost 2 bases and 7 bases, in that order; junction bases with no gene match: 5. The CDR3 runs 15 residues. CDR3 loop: CASSLTSGVGNEQFF. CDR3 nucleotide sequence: TGTGCCAGCAGTTTAACTAGCGGGGTGGGGAATGAGCAGTTCTTC.